The rows below give T cell receptor beta chains drawn from one sample of a study of blood T cell repertoires in COVID-19. TCRdb's copy holds only in-frame clones and misses some; the assay was immunoSEQ multiplex PCR. The sample has some 190,000 clones, 80% seen once. Input material: peripheral blood. The receptors shown here come from a man between 60 and 75 years old with acute or convalescent COVID-19. Each CDR3 is given with its conserved first and last residue. Fields, in order: J gene, CDR3 length, D gene, V gene, clone size, CDR3 DNA, CDR3 protein. A D gene is named only where the DNA matches it firmly. Clone size appears in some rows only: once, few, many, or a class for an expanded clone.

TRBJ1-4	14	TRBD1	TRBV19	-	TGTGCCAGTAGTTCCTTACCCCAGACAGGGGAACTGTTTTTT	CASSSLPQTGELFF
TRBJ2-3	15	-	TRBV2	-	TGTGCCAGCAGTGAAGAGGGACAAGGCACAGATACGCAGTATTTT	CASSEEGQGTDTQYF
TRBJ1-1	18	TRBD1	TRBV4-1	-	TGCGCCAGCAGCCACCCTCGGACAGGCGGTCCCGGTTCCCGTGAAGCTTTCTTT	CASSHPRTGGPGSREAFF
TRBJ1-3	12	-	TRBV29-1	-	TGCAGCGTTACAGCCGCTGGAAACACCATATATTTT	CSVTAAGNTIYF
TRBJ2-2	13	-	TRBV7-9	-	TGTGCCAGCACAGGTCAAGGGGCCGGGGAGCTGTTTTTT	CASTGQGAGELFF
TRBJ2-1	16	-	TRBV5-5	-	TGTGCCAGCAGCCTGGAAGGCCGGGGAATTTACAATGAGCAGTTCTTC	CASSLEGRGIYNEQFF
TRBJ2-7	16	TRBD1	TRBV5-4	-	TGTGCCAGCAGCTTGTACAGGGGGCGCAGTGTATACGAGCAGTACTTC	CASSLYRGRSVYEQYF
TRBJ1-5	18	TRBD1	TRBV6-1	-	TGTGCCAGCAGTGAATGGGGGACAGGGGTCGGCCTGGATCAGCCCCAGCATTTT	CASSEWGTGVGLDQPQHF
TRBJ1-1	15	TRBD1	TRBV3-1/TRBV3-2	-	TGTGCCAGCAGCCAGCGGGACAGGGGTGGAACTGAAGCTTTCTTT	CASSQRDRGGTEAFF
TRBJ1-5	16	TRBD1	TRBV12-5	-	TGTGCTAGTGGTTCCTGGACAGGGGATGGGAATCAGCCCCAGCATTTT	CASGSWTGDGNQPQHF
TRBJ1-4	13	-	TRBV5-1	-	TGCGCCAGCAGGACAGGTCCTAATGAAAAACTGTTTTTT	CASRTGPNEKLFF
TRBJ2-1	20	TRBD2	TRBV9	-	TGTGCCAGCAGCGCGGGGACTAGCGGGACCTCGGGCTCCTATGACAATGAGCAGTTCTTC	CASSAGTSGTSGSYDNEQFF
TRBJ2-1	14	TRBD1	TRBV6-5	-	TGTGCCAGCAACACGATGACAGGGGGTGGTGAGCAGTTCTTC	CASNTMTGGGEQFF
TRBJ2-1	17	TRBD2	TRBV5-1	-	TGCGCCAGCAGCGGGACTAGCGGGAGGTACTCCTACAATGAGCAGTTCTTC	CASSGTSGRYSYNEQFF
TRBJ1-3	12	-	TRBV29-1	-	TGCAGCGTTAGGGGCAGTGGAAACACCATATATTTT	CSVRGSGNTIYF
TRBJ1-2	17	TRBD1	TRBV9	-	TGTGCCAGCAGCGGAACCTACGAAGGGGGACAGGGCTATGGCTACACCTTC	CASSGTYEGGQGYGYTF
TRBJ1-1	12	-	TRBV9	-	TGTGCCACCGGCCCGGGAGGCACTGAAGCTTTCTTT	CATGPGGTEAFF
TRBJ2-2	14	-	TRBV7-3	-	TGTGCCAGCAGCCGATCTAGCGAGACCGGGGAGCTGTTTTTT	CASSRSSETGELFF
TRBJ1-2	17	TRBD1	TRBV5-5	few	TGTGCCAGCAGCTTCAGCCTAGGACAGGCAGCCAGGGGTGGCTACACCTTC	CASSFSLGQAARGGYTF
TRBJ2-1	16	TRBD2	TRBV11-2	-	TGTGCCAGCACCCCCATTAGCGGGTTCTCCTACAATGAGCAGTTCTTC	CASTPISGFSYNEQFF
TRBJ1-1	15	-	TRBV19	-	TGTGCCAGTAGTACTATACAGGGATTGAACACTGAAGCTTTCTTT	CASSTIQGLNTEAFF
TRBJ1-2	16	TRBD1	TRBV15	-	TGTGCCACCAGCAGAGGAGGGGGCGCGATTAATGGTGGCTACACCTTC	CATSRGGGAINGGYTF
TRBJ2-3	12	-	TRBV10-1	-	TGCGCCAGCAGTGGGCCTCAGGATACGCAGTATTTT	CASSGPQDTQYF
TRBJ2-7	14	-	TRBV15	-	TGTGCCACCAGCAGAGGACAGTTCTCCTACGAGCAGTACTTC	CATSRGQFSYEQYF
TRBJ2-2	16	-	TRBV5-1	once	TGCGCCAGCAGCGTCGAATACAGGGTTGGCACCGGGGAGCTGTTTTTT	CASSVEYRVGTGELFF
TRBJ1-5	13	-	TRBV6-2/TRBV6-3	once	TGTGCCAGCAGTCTACAGGGAAATCAGCCCCAGCATTTT	CASSLQGNQPQHF
TRBJ2-3	15	TRBD2	TRBV25-1	-	TGTGCCAGCAGAGGCAGCGGGGGGCCCACAGATACGCAGTATTTT	CASRGSGGPTDTQYF
TRBJ2-2	17	-	TRBV7-9	-	TGTGCCAGCAGCCCTAAGGTAGACGGACAGAACACCGGGGAGCTGTTTTTT	CASSPKVDGQNTGELFF
TRBJ2-3	14	TRBD1	TRBV9	-	TGTGCCAGCTCACCGGGACAGAGCACAGATACGCAGTATTTT	CASSPGQSTDTQYF
TRBJ2-1	14	-	TRBV5-1	once	TGCGCCAGCACCCGGTCCGCGGCTGACAATGAGCAGTTCTTC	CASTRSAADNEQFF
TRBJ1-6	13	-	TRBV15	-	TGTGCCACCAGCAGAGTGGAGGGTTCACCCCTCCACTTT	CATSRVEGSPLHF
TRBJ1-2	13	-	TRBV7-2	-	TGTGCCAGCAGTGTGACATTTAACTATGGCTACACCTTC	CASSVTFNYGYTF
TRBJ2-7	15	-	TRBV2	few	TGTGCCAGCAGTGAAGCGCGGGGGCAGGCCTACGAGCAGTACTTC	CASSEARGQAYEQYF
TRBJ1-6	15	-	TRBV7-8	-	TGTGCCAGCAGCTTAGTAGGGGATGGGCCCTCACCCCTCCACTTT	CASSLVGDGPSPLHF
TRBJ2-7	12	-	TRBV7-8	-	TGTGCCAGCAGCTCCCAGAGGGGGGAGCAGTACTTC	CASSSQRGEQYF